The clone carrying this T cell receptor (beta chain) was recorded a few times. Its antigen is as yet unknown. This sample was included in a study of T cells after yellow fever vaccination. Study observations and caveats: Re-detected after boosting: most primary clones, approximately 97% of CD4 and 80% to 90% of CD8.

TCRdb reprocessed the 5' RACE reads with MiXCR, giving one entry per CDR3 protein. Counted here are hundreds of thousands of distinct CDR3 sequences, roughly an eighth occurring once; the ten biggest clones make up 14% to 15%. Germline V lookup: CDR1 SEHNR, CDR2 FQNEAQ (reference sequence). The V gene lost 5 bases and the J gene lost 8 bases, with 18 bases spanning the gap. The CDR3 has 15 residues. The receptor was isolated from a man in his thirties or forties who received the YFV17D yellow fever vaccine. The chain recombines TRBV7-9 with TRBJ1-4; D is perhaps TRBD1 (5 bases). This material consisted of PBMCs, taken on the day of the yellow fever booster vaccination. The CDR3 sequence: CASSPGGGVGEKLFF. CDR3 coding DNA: TGTGCCAGCAGCCCAGGTGGGGGAGTGGGGGAAAAACTGTTTTTT.